One and the same sample provided the 20 T cell receptor beta chains below, sequenced in a study of shared clonotypes between healthy human individuals. Libraries were prepared by immunoSEQ multiplex PCR; TCRdb keeps only in-frame clonotypes and omits some of them. The data hold 2.5 million or so clones, with approximately 90% observed a single time. Sequenced sample: naive CD4+ T cells sorted from blood. Subset reported: CD45RA+ positively selected. All receptors derive from a man younger than 30 in good health.

The chain couples TRBV5-5 to TRBJ1-5, with D possibly matching TRBD1 (5 bases). CDR1 SGHKS and CDR2 YYEKEE come from the germline V gene (reference sequence). This CDR3 is built from 14 residues. V was clipped by 0 bases and J by 7 bases, with 11 bases between them. The CDR3 DNA sequence: TGTGCCAGCAGCTTGGTGGCAGGGAAGCAGCCCCAGCATTTT. Protein sequence: CASSLVAGKQPQHF.

The CDR3 DNA reads as TGCGCCAGCAGCCCCCCCCTGATGAACACTGAAGCTTTCTTT. This sequence encodes CASSPPLMNTEAFF. This sequence joins TRBV5-1 and TRBJ1-1, with unresolved D. This CDR3 has 14 residues. Germline V gene data show CDR1 as SGHRS and CDR2 as YFSETQ. V was shortened by 4 bases and J by 0 bases, with 10 bases between the two germline ends.

The V gene is TRBV5-8, the J gene TRBJ2-7; possibly TRBD2 for D (6 bases). Trimming removed 0 bases at V and 2 bases at J, with 12 bases between. This CDR3 is built from 15 residues. Looked up from germline, CDR1 is SGHTS and CDR2 is YDEGEE. The CDR3 coding sequence is TGTGCCAGCAGCTTGGGTTCGGGGGAGGCCTACGAGCAGTACTTC. Encoded protein: CASSLGSGEAYEQYF. Together with reference TRBV5-8 and TRBJ2-7, the CDR3 gives the full variable domain: EAGVTQSPTHLIKTRGQQATLRCSPISGHTSVYWYQQALGLGLQFLLWYDEGEERNRGNFPPRFSGRQFPNYSSELNVNALELEDSALYLCASSLGSGEAYEQYFGPGTRLTVT.

This rearrangement joins TRBV5-1 to TRBJ1-2; D possibly corresponds to TRBD1 (5 bases). CDR3 length: 14 amino acids. Germline CDR1 is SGHRS and CDR2 is YFSETQ. V lost 4 bases, J lost 3 bases, and 13 bases lay in between. CDR3 bases: TGCGCCAGCAGCACAAGACAGTCCGACTATGGCTACACCTTC. Protein product: CASSTRQSDYGYTF.

Written as DNA, the CDR3 is TGCGCCAGCAGCCCCGGACAGGACCATCAGCCCCAGCATTTT. It translates to CASSPGQDHQPQHF. J is TRBJ1-5 and V is TRBV5-1, with 7 bases lining up with TRBD1. CDR1 is SGHRS and CDR2 is YFSETQ in the germline V gene. The V and J ends lost 4 bases and 5 bases, in that order; junction bases with no gene match: 6. CDR3 length: 14 amino acids. The full variable domain, with the rest looked up from reference TRBV5-1 and TRBJ1-5, is KAGVTQTPRYLIKTRGQQVTLSCSPISGHRSVSWYQQTPGQGLQFLFEYFSETQRNKGNFPGRFSGRQFSNSRSEMNVSTLELGDSALYLCASSPGQDHQPQHFGDGTRLSIL.

This clone was observed once. The V call is TRBV27, the J call TRBJ2-1; D may be TRBD2 (5 bases). The CDR3 consists of 16 residues. Per germline, CDR1 MNHEY and CDR2 SMNVEV (reference sequence). V lost 4 bases, J lost 6 bases, and 19 bases lay in between. The CDR3 DNA sequence: TGTGCCAGCAGTTCGAACCCGGGATCTAGCTCCAATGAGCAGTTCTTC. It is translated as CASSSNPGSSSNEQFF.

The chain joins TRBV6-1 to TRBJ2-5; maybe TRBD1 (8 bases). This CDR3 is 14 amino acids long. V gave up 5 bases and J gave up 5 bases, with 15 bases separating them. Germline V gene sequence: CDR1 MNHNS, CDR2 SASEGT. The CDR3 here is CASSTHRGGETQYF. CDR3 DNA: TGTGCCAGCAGTACCCACAGGGGGGGGGAGACCCAGTACTTC.

The chain joins TRBV10-3 to TRBJ1-1; D is uncertain. CDR1 and CDR2 (germline): ENHRY, SYGVKD. CDR3 length: 15 residues. Trimming removed 4 bases at V and 0 bases at J, with 12 bases between. Here the CDR3 reads CAISAGSNMNTEAFF. CDR3 coding DNA: TGTGCCATCAGTGCGGGGTCCAACATGAACACTGAAGCTTTCTTT.

This CDR3 reads CASSWTYFFGTANEKLFF. The CDR3 bases are TGTGCCAGCAGCTGGACTTACTTTTTCGGGACAGCAAATGAAAAACTGTTTTTT. The rearrangement links TRBV5-8 to TRBJ1-4; TRBD1 aligns across 7 bases. After removal of 3 bases from V and 5 bases from J, the junction contained 16 bases not matched to a gene. Germline V gene data show CDR1 as SGHTS and CDR2 as YDEGEE. This CDR3 comprises 18 residues.

This chain uses TRBV11-2 with TRBJ1-5, with unresolved D. The V end was cut by 1 base, the J end by 7 bases, with 8 bases between. Germline CDR1 and CDR2: SGHAT and FQNNGV. CDR3 length: 13 residues. CDR3 DNA: TGTGCCAGCAGCTTAGGGCTAAGGCAGCCCCAGCATTTT. Amino acids: CASSLGLRQPQHF.

The chain has TRBV10-3 and TRBJ2-1; TRBD2 matches at 7 bases. This CDR3 spans 14 amino acids. CDR1 and CDR2 (germline): ENHRY, SYGVKD. The V segment lost 7 bases and the J segment 5 bases; nucleotides outside the gene matches: 8. CDR3 coding DNA: TGTGCCATCATGGCGGGGGAGATAAACAATGAGCAGTTCTTC. It translates to CAIMAGEINNEQFF.

The V and J genes are TRBV10-3 and TRBJ2-7; 10 bases agree with TRBD1. Losses at the gene ends were 10 bases for V and 5 bases for J; bases not matched to a gene: 8. Germline-derived CDR1 and CDR2 are ENHRY and SYGVKD. The CDR3 loop spans 13 amino acids. DNA of the CDR3: TGTGCCACACGACAGGGGGCCACAGACGAGCAGTACTTC. It specifies CATRQGATDEQYF.

The genes are TRBV19 and TRBJ1-3; 7 nucleotides agree with TRBD1. Trimming cost V 5 bases and J 0 bases; bases outside gene matches: 7. CDR1 is LNHDA and CDR2 is SQIVND in the germline V gene (reference sequence). The CDR3 has 16 amino acids. CDR3 in amino acids: CASSSYRGDSGNTIYF. Here the CDR3 DNA reads TGTGCCAGTAGTTCTTACAGGGGTGACTCTGGAAACACCATATATTTT. The complete variable domain, with remaining parts taken from reference TRBV19 and TRBJ1-3, reads DGGITQSPKYLFRKEGQNVTLSCEQNLNHDAMYWYRQDPGQGLRLIYYSQIVNDFQKGDIAEGYSVSREKKESFPLTVTSAQKNPTAFYLCASSSYRGDSGNTIYFGEGSWLTVV.

The rearrangement links TRBV6-5 to TRBJ2-1; a weak D match, TRBD2 (6 bases). The length of the CDR3 is 12 residues. Per germline, CDR1 MNHEY and CDR2 SVGAGI. Trimming cost V 7 bases and J 8 bases, with 12 bases left between them. CDR3 loop: CASTSGGHEQFF. The CDR3 bases are TGTGCCAGCACCTCCGGGGGTCATGAGCAGTTCTTC.

This clone was detected only once. V usage is TRBV12-5 and J usage is TRBJ2-3, with D possibly matching TRBD2 (6 bases). Trimming cost V 5 bases and J 2 bases, with 14 bases left between them. Germline CDR1 is LGHNT and CDR2 is FRNRAP. This CDR3 contains 15 residues. Written as DNA, the CDR3 is TGTGCTAGTGGTCCGGCGGGGCTAGCCACAGATACGCAGTATTTT. It is translated as CASGPAGLATDTQYF. Full variable domain (outside the CDR3, taken from reference TRBV12-5 and TRBJ2-3): DARVTQTPRHKVTEMGQEVTMRCQPILGHNTVFWYRQTMMQGLELLAYFRNRAPLDDSGMPKDRFSAEMPDATLATLKIQPSEPRDSAVYFCASGPAGLATDTQYFGPGTRLTVL.

This sequence joins TRBV5-1 and TRBJ1-4; no reliable D call. The CDR3 runs to 15 residues. CDR1 SGHRS and CDR2 YFSETQ come from the germline V gene. Trimming removed 1 base from V and 1 base from J, with 8 bases in between. CDR3 in DNA: TGCGCCAGCAGCTTGAAAGGAGGAACTAATGAAAAACTGTTTTTT. Amino acid sequence: CASSLKGGTNEKLFF.

V gene TRBV5-6 combines with J gene TRBJ2-7; perhaps TRBD1 as D (7 bases). Per germline, CDR1 SGHDT and CDR2 YYEEEE. This CDR3 has 14 residues. Deletions cut 5 bases from V and 0 bases from J, with 12 bases between. CDR3 sequence reads: CASRRDSFSYEQYF. The CDR3 DNA reads TGTGCCAGCAGGCGGGACAGCTTCTCCTACGAGCAGTACTTC.

The J gene is TRBJ2-7, the V gene TRBV7-9; no firm D call. The CDR3 spans 14 residues. Trimming pared 3 bases from V and 2 bases from J, leaving 11 bases between. Per germline, CDR1 SEHNR and CDR2 FQNEAQ (reference sequence). In DNA form, the CDR3 reads TGTGCCAGCAGCTTTGGCCAGGCCGCCTACGAGCAGTACTTC. Residues: CASSFGQAAYEQYF.

The J gene is TRBJ2-3, the V gene TRBV6-5; 8 nucleotides agree with TRBD2. The junction had 5 bases not matched to a gene; V was cut back by 5 bases and J by 4 bases. The length of the CDR3 is 14 residues. CDR1 is MNHEY and CDR2 is SVGAGI in the germline V gene. In DNA, the CDR3 is TGTGCCAGCAGTGCACGGGGGGGCTCAGATACGCAGTATTTT. Protein: CASSARGGSDTQYF.

Details on this clone: A read error may account for a junction end that differs from germline. The V gene is TRBV2, the J gene TRBJ1-4, with 8 bases matching TRBD1. CDR3 length equals 12 residues. Germline lookup yields CDR1 SNHLY and CDR2 FYNNEI. As DNA, the CDR3 is TGTGCCAGCAGCGAAGGGACAGGAAAACTGTTTTTT. It translates to CASSEGTGKLFF. Full variable domain (outside the CDR3, taken from reference TRBV2 and TRBJ1-4): EPEVTQTPSHQVTQMGQEVILRCVPISNHLYFYWYRQILGQKVEFLVSFYNNEISEKSEIFDDQFSVERPDGSNFTLKIRSTKLEDSAMYFCASSEGTGKLFFGSGTQLSVL.